These 24 T cell receptor beta chains originate from one sample sequenced in a study of blood T cell repertoires in COVID-19. Using immunoSEQ multiplex PCR, the repertoire was profiled, and TCRdb retains in-frame clones only, with some absent. The sample lists about 280,000 clones, around nine tenths occurring once. Sequencing was done on a sample of PBMCs or T cells enriched from blood (not recorded which). These receptors all stem from a woman aged 40 to 55 who had recovered from COVID-19.

CDR3: CASSSDRADTQYF. CDR3 coding DNA: TGTGCCAGCAGCTCCGACAGGGCAGATACGCAGTATTTT. This chain joins TRBV11-2 and TRBJ2-3, with 7 nucleotides matching TRBD1. Germline CDR1 is SGHAT and CDR2 is FQNNGV. This CDR3 is 13 amino acids long. V dropped 4 bases and J dropped 4; count of bases not matched to a gene: 2.

The rearrangement joins TRBV28 to TRBJ1-6; possible D gene TRBD1, 6 bases. The length of the CDR3 is 13 residues. Germline CDR1 MDHEN, CDR2 SYDVKM. Trimming removed 7 bases at V and 7 bases at J, with 11 bases between. The CDR3 region is CASTPGHNSPLHF. As DNA, the CDR3 is TGTGCCAGCACTCCGGGACACAATTCACCCCTCCACTTT.

V gene TRBV3-1 (or the pseudogene TRBV3-2) combines with J gene TRBJ1-1, with D unresolved. CDR3 length: 12 residues. V lost 4 bases and J 8 bases, leaving 11 bases between the germline ends. Germline lookup yields CDR1 LGHDT and CDR2 YNNKEL (reference sequence). CDR3 DNA sequence: TGTGCCAGCAGCCGCCTAGGTTCCGAAGCTTTCTTT. Residues: CASSRLGSEAFF.

The sample holds one count of this clone. The chain is built from TRBV14 and TRBJ2-7; D gene uncertain. V lost 0 bases to trimming and J lost 10 bases, with 10 bases between them. The CDR3 spans 12 residues. The V gene's germline CDR1 is SGHDN and CDR2 FVKESK. The CDR3 loop is CASSQDPSLQYF. CDR3 DNA sequence: TGTGCCAGCAGCCAAGACCCCTCTCTCCAGTACTTC.

The rearrangement uses TRBV18 and TRBJ2-7; 8 bases are shared with TRBD2. V trimming: 3 bases; J trimming: 0 bases; junction bases outside the gene matches: 16. Looked up from germline, CDR1 is KGHSH and CDR2 is LQKENI. The CDR3 contains 19 residues. In DNA, the CDR3 is TGTGCCAGCTCACCCCCAGTAGCAACGAGCGGGAGACTCTCCTACGAGCAGTACTTC. It codes for CASSPPVATSGRLSYEQYF.

The chain couples TRBV7-2 to TRBJ2-7, with TRBD2 matching 13 bases. V trimming: 0 bases; J trimming: 4 bases; junction bases outside the gene matches: 3. In germline, CDR1 is SGHTA, CDR2 FQGNSA. This CDR3 comprises 16 residues. CDR3 sequence reads: CASSLARTSGSYEQYF. The CDR3 DNA reads as TGTGCCAGCAGCTTAGCAAGGACTAGCGGGAGTTACGAGCAGTACTTC.

The chain recombines TRBV2 with TRBJ1-6; 9 nucleotides agree with TRBD1. The V gene end was trimmed by 6 bases and the J gene end by 10 bases; junction bases not matched to a gene: 7. Germline-derived CDR1 and CDR2 are SNHLY and FYNNEI. This CDR3 comprises 14 residues. The CDR3 spells CASRRDRVNSPLHF. The CDR3 DNA follows: TGTGCCAGCAGAAGGGACAGGGTAAACTCACCCCTCCACTTT.

The rearrangement links TRBV7-2 to TRBJ1-5; 10 bases align to TRBD1. The CDR3 has 17 amino acids. Looked up from germline, CDR1 is SGHTA and CDR2 is FQGNSA. Losses at the gene ends were 3 bases for V and 9 bases for J; bases not matched to a gene: 14. The CDR3 bases are TGTGCCAGCAGCTTGGGGGGGACAGGGGTTCCCCTGGGGCCCCAGCATTTT. Its protein product is CASSLGGTGVPLGPQHF.

About this clone itself: A much larger clone sits a single nucleotide away, making a read error possible. The chain joins TRBV7-8 to TRBJ1-5; D unclear. Germline V CDR1 and CDR2: SGHVS, FQNEAQ. Trimming removed 5 bases from V and 1 base from J, with 6 bases in between. The CDR3 is 13 amino acids. As DNA, the CDR3 is TGTGCCAGCAGCGTCGAGAGCAATCAGCCCCAGCATTTT. Translating it yields CASSVESNQPQHF.

The chain recombines TRBV7-6 with TRBJ2-2; D is perhaps TRBD1 (6 bases). Trimming left V 6 bases short and J 2 bases short, with 10 bases between. Germline V CDR1 and CDR2: SGHVS, FNYEAQ. CDR3 size: 14 residues. The CDR3 is CASRGGTNTGELFF. The CDR3, as DNA: TGTGCCAGCAGAGGGGGAACTAACACCGGGGAGCTGTTTTTT.

This chain links TRBV2 with TRBJ2-5; 7 nucleotides line up with TRBD1. The CDR3 has 14 residues. Germline V lookup: CDR1 SNHLY, CDR2 FYNNEI. V dropped 4 bases and J dropped 5; count of bases not matched to a gene: 7. CDR3 nucleotide sequence: TGTGCCAGCAGTGCGAGACTACAGGGGGAGACCCAGTACTTC. Translated: CASSARLQGETQYF.

V usage is TRBV7-6 and J usage is TRBJ1-5; D gene uncertain. The CDR3 is 17 residues long. Trimming took 5 bases from V and 1 from J, leaving 18 bases between them. Germline CDR1 and CDR2: SGHVS and FNYEAQ. The CDR3 is CASSRQPSWESNQPQHF. CDR3 DNA: TGTGCCAGCAGCCGCCAACCCTCCTGGGAGAGCAATCAGCCCCAGCATTTT.

This clone turned up a few times. The chain recombines TRBV7-9 with TRBJ2-7; D is ambiguous. This CDR3 has 14 amino acids. Germline-derived CDR1 and CDR2 are SEHNR and FQNEAQ (reference sequence). Trimming took 6 bases from V and 0 from J, leaving 12 bases between them. The CDR3 DNA is TGTGCCAGCAGTTCCGCCATCAGCTCCTACGAGCAGTACTTC. It yields the protein CASSSAISSYEQYF.

V gene TRBV6-1 combines with J gene TRBJ1-6, with 9 nucleotides matching TRBD1. The CDR3 contains 16 residues. Germline CDR1 and CDR2: MNHNS and SASEGT. J gave up 5 bases and V 3 bases, and 5 bases lay outside the gene matches. CDR3 DNA sequence: TGTGCCAGCAGTGAGGGGACAGGGAATAATAATTCACCCCTCCACTTT. Protein product: CASSEGTGNNNSPLHF.

The chain combines TRBV7-9 with TRBJ1-4; the D gene is possibly TRBD1 (5 bases). CDR1 SEHNR and CDR2 FQNEAQ come from the germline V gene (reference sequence). Deletions cut 5 bases from V and 5 bases from J, with 18 bases between. The CDR3 runs to 16 residues. The chain's CDR3 is CASSPRGGQSNEKLFF. The CDR3 DNA is TGTGCCAGCAGCCCCCGGGGAGGACAAAGCAATGAAAAACTGTTTTTT.

The chain's CDR3 is CASTLGGGGNTIYF. In nucleotides, the CDR3 is TGTGCCAGCACCCTTGGCGGAGGAGGAAACACCATATATTTT. The chain links TRBV9 to TRBJ1-3; D gene unclear. Trimming stripped 6 bases from V and 4 bases from J, with 14 bases between. The CDR3 contains 14 residues. CDR1 SGDLS and CDR2 YYNGEE come from the germline V gene.

The J gene is TRBJ1-3, the V gene TRBV7-2; D is undetermined. Deletions cut 5 bases from V and 6 bases from J, with 17 bases between. Germline CDR1 reads SGHTA; CDR2 reads FQGNSA. The CDR3 has 15 amino acids. CDR3: CASSGGSTRANTIYF. The CDR3 nucleotides are TGTGCCAGCAGCGGCGGGAGTACGCGAGCAAACACCATATATTTT.

This clone showed up just a few times. The chain is built from TRBV7-2 and TRBJ2-1, with TRBD1 identical over 7 bases. The germline gives CDR1 SGHTA, CDR2 FQGNSA. V lost 9 bases and J lost 0; bases outside the gene matches: 8. This CDR3 region has 15 residues. CDR3 residues: CASTGQATSYNEQFF. CDR3 DNA sequence: TGTGCCAGTACAGGACAGGCCACCTCCTACAATGAGCAGTTCTTC.

V usage is TRBV5-4 and J usage is TRBJ1-4; D perhaps matches TRBD1 (5 bases). V lost 3 bases to trimming and J lost 4 bases, with 10 bases between them. In germline, CDR1 is SGHNT, CDR2 YYREEE (reference sequence). The CDR3 spans 14 residues. In DNA form, the CDR3 reads TGTGCCAGCAGCTCGGGACTGTTTAATGAAAAACTGTTTTTT. As protein: CASSSGLFNEKLFF.

The chain joins TRBV18 to TRBJ2-5; TRBD2 might be the D (6 bases). The germline CDR1 and CDR2 sequences are KGHSH and LQKENI. V dropped 2 bases and J dropped 8 bases, with 15 bases sitting between them. The CDR3 is 14 amino acids. In nucleotides, the CDR3 is TGTGCCAGCTCACCAGACCGGGACTCCCAAACCCAGTACTTC. Translation: CASSPDRDSQTQYF.

The rearrangement uses TRBV6-2 or TRBV6-3 and TRBJ1-5, with TRBD1 as a possible D gene (5 bases). Trimming took 6 bases from V and 6 from J, leaving 18 bases between them. Per germline, CDR1 MNHEY and CDR2 SVGEGT. This CDR3 spans 15 amino acids. This CDR3 reads CASSPNGGTGQPQHF. As DNA, the CDR3 is TGTGCCAGCAGCCCCAACGGGGGTACCGGTCAGCCCCAGCATTTT.

The chain employs TRBV29-1 and TRBJ2-1; 11 nucleotides align to TRBD2. Germline lookup yields CDR1 SQVTM and CDR2 ANQGSEA. The CDR3 sequence is 14 residues long. V trimming: 7 bases; J trimming: 3 bases; junction bases outside the gene matches: 5. The CDR3 is CSGDTSGGYNEQFF. CDR3 sequence (DNA): TGCAGCGGGGATACTAGCGGGGGCTACAATGAGCAGTTCTTC.

This chain uses TRBV4-3 with TRBJ2-1, with 15 nucleotides matching TRBD2. Germline CDR1 reads LGHNA; CDR2 reads YSLEER. The CDR3 loop spans 19 amino acids. V lost 8 bases and J lost 3; bases outside the gene matches: 14. CDR3: CASAPGGLAGGGGYNEQFF. The CDR3 DNA follows: TGCGCCAGCGCCCCCGGGGGACTAGCGGGAGGTGGGGGCTACAATGAGCAGTTCTTC.

V usage is TRBV18 and J usage is TRBJ2-1; D may be TRBD2 (7 bases). The germline V gene has CDR1 KGHSH and CDR2 LQKENI. The V and J ends lost 5 bases and 5 bases respectively, with 16 bases between them. The CDR3 is 15 amino acids. CDR3 sequence (DNA): TGTGCCAGCTCAGAGGGGGAGGGCCCCCACAATGAGCAGTTCTTC. Translation: CASSEGEGPHNEQFF.